This entry is about one TCR beta chain. Ten or more counts support this clonotype. What this receptor recognizes is not known. The input lacks base qualities; no much larger clone sits a single base away. These data belong to a study of CD8 T cells in ankylosing spondylitis (dated by TCRdb to about 2017). Turning to the overall study: The study set out to find disease-linked TCR variants by profiling T cell receptor beta repertoires in ankylosing spondylitis patients and healthy donors. In total, the full study cohort was made up of 108 healthy donors and 25 ankylosing spondylitis patients. Peripheral blood samples were taken, and synovial fluid was additionally collected from ankylosing spondylitis patients.

Sequenced on an Illumina HiSeq 2500. Quantitative 5'-RACE with molecular barcodes was the method used to prepare the TCR beta libraries. As for the original processing: To identify disease-linked TCR variants, a new computational method was used, one built on a probabilistic model of VDJ rearrangement. TCRdb passed the public sequencing reads through fastp at Q25 and MiXCR, retaining productive beta sequences. Records with the same CDR3 protein are collapsed into one entry carrying the most frequent genes and DNA. TCRdb assigned the V and J calls; the authors' analysis was not used. This sample lists 750,000 to 850,000 distinct CDR3 sequences; 10% to 15% were detected once. The ten largest clonotypes hold about 0.5% of the sample. Broad study findings and their caveats: The disease-linked clones were reported to be significantly enriched in matched synovial fluid samples from ankylosing spondylitis patients. The disease-linked clones showed a CD8+ phenotype and occurred at relatively low frequencies in peripheral blood. Blood from ankylosing spondylitis patients appeared to be characterized by a TCR beta motif composed of several highly homologous amino acid variants. Some motif variants were previously reported in synovial fluid and blood of reactive arthritis patients, suggesting common disease-initiation mechanisms.

Relative to germline, V is 7 bases shorter and J is 3 bases shorter, with 16 bases between their ends. Inclusive of the bounding cysteine and phenylalanine, the CDR3 is 14 residues long. Only CDR3 DNA remains: 42 bases, in frame from the first base. From a lookup of the germline V gene, CDR1 and CDR2 are SGHRS and YFSETQ. The source of this sequence is a male donor with ankylosing spondylitis. Material for sequencing was blood, either unsorted or a sorted T cell fraction (not recorded which). Here the chain combines TRBV5-1 and TRBJ1-1, with no D gene named confidently. The base sequence is TGCGCCAGCGGCCCTCCCAACATGGACACTGAAGCTTTCTTT. Translated, it reads CASGPPNMDTEAFF. Reference TRBV5-1 and TRBJ1-1 proteins supply the regions before and after the CDR3; the full variable domain is: KAGVTQTPRYLIKTRGQQVTLSCSPISGHRSVSWYQQTPGQGLQFLFEYFSETQRNKGNFPGRFSGRQFSNSRSEMNVSTLELGDSALYLCASGPPNMDTEAFFGQGTRLTVV.